One and the same sample provided the 22 T cell receptor beta chains below, sequenced in a study of T-cell memory formation after mild COVID-19. TCRdb used MiXCR to reprocess the 5' RACE reads, holding one entry per CDR3 protein. The sample shows 90,000 to 120,000 distinct CDR3 sequences, approximately 15% of them seen only once. The sample consisted of PBMCs or a T cell subset sorted from them (not recorded which). The receptors derive from a man younger than 35 who had mild COVID-19 (a few samples of this study predate the infection). Cell type and time point are not known.

This rearrangement joins TRBV6-2 or TRBV6-3 to TRBJ2-7; unclear D gene. Per the germline V gene, CDR1 is MNHEY and CDR2 is SVGEGT. This CDR3 has 15 residues. V was shortened by 2 bases and J by 3 bases, with 14 bases between the two germline ends. This chain's CDR3 is CASSYDTEVDYEQYF. DNA of the CDR3: TGTGCCAGCAGTTACGATACAGAGGTTGACTACGAGCAGTACTTC.

The chain employs TRBV3-1 and TRBJ2-2, with 8 bases fitting TRBD2. This CDR3 has 14 residues. The ends lost 8 bases at V and 4 bases at J; junction bases unmatched: 6. Germline V gene sequence: CDR1 LGHDT, CDR2 YNNKEL (reference sequence). The CDR3 DNA sequence: TGTGCCAGCGTTCCGGGGGGGCTCACCGGGGAGCTGTTTTTT. It specifies CASVPGGLTGELFF.

This clonotype was observed many times. This rearrangement joins TRBV7-9 to TRBJ2-7; a possible D gene is TRBD1 (6 bases). V was shortened by 1 base and J by 0 bases, with 16 bases between the two germline ends. Germline loops: CDR1 SEHNR, CDR2 FQNEAQ (reference sequence). The CDR3 is made up of 17 amino acids. CDR3 sequence (DNA): TGTGCCAGCAGCTTAGTCCGGCCCGGACAGAGCTCCTACGAGCAGTACTTC. Protein sequence: CASSLVRPGQSSYEQYF.

This clonotype was picked up a small number of times. The V and J genes are TRBV5-4 and TRBJ2-7; 14 positions match TRBD2. The trim removed 0 bases at V and 5 bases at J, leaving 16 bases unmatched. The CDR3 totals 20 residues. Germline assignment: CDR1 SGHNT and CDR2 YYREEE (reference sequence). The CDR3 region is CASSLDGTSGGLDPHHEQYF. DNA for the CDR3: TGTGCCAGCAGCTTGGACGGGACTAGCGGGGGCCTGGACCCACATCACGAGCAGTACTTC.

A few counts support this clonotype. This CDR3 is CARGVEQYV. DNA for the CDR3: TGCGCCAGAGGGGTCGAGCAGTACGTC. The chain combines TRBV10-1 with TRBJ2-7; the D gene is possibly TRBD1 (5 bases). CDR3 size: 9 residues. V lost 9 bases, J lost 6 bases, and 6 bases lay in between. Per germline, CDR1 WNHNN and CDR2 SYGVQD (reference sequence).

The gene calls are TRBV29-1 and TRBJ1-1; the D is unclear. This CDR3 is 11 amino acids long. Germline values: CDR1 SQVTM, CDR2 ANQGSEA. DNA of the CDR3: TGCAGTCAATTGACCGTCACTGAAGCTTTCTTT. It specifies CSQLTVTEAFF.

Comment on this clonotype: The DNA is omitted, as the CDR3 cannot be located on it reliably, and the CDR3 follows TCRdb's listing. The rearrangement links TRBV18 to TRBJ1-4. The germline V gene encodes CDR1 KGHSH and CDR2 LQKENI. The CDR3 is 14 amino acids long, termini counted. The CDR3 reads CASSKRGYEKLFFF.

This clonotype occurred many times. In nucleotides, the CDR3 is TGTGCCAGCAGCTTAATAGCGGGGGCTTCCTACAATGAGCAGTTCTTC. It specifies CASSLIAGASYNEQFF. This chain connects TRBV11-2 to TRBJ2-1; 9 positions agree with TRBD2. V dropped 2 bases and J dropped 1; count of bases not matched to a gene: 3. CDR3 size: 16 residues. The germline CDR1 and CDR2 sequences are SGHAT and FQNNGV.

This clonotype was recorded many times. The rearrangement uses TRBV29-1 and TRBJ2-4; D gene ambiguous. Germline V gene sequence: CDR1 SQVTM, CDR2 ANQGSEA. CDR3 length equals 13 residues. V lost 4 bases, J lost 0 bases, and 7 bases lay in between. The DNA for the CDR3 is TGCAGCGTTGCGGCGATAGCCAAAAACATTCAGTACTTC. Amino acids: CSVAAIAKNIQYF.

The chain employs TRBV19 and TRBJ2-3; TRBD1 matches at 7 bases. Germline V gene sequence: CDR1 LNHDA, CDR2 SQIVND (reference sequence). The CDR3 extends over 14 amino acids. V lost 6 bases to trimming and J lost 1 base; unmatched junction nucleotides: 4. CDR3 in amino acids: CASRDQGGTDTQYF. The DNA for the CDR3 is TGTGCCAGTAGGGACCAGGGGGGCACAGATACGCAGTATTTT.

The rearrangement joins TRBV6-2 or TRBV6-3 to TRBJ2-3; a possible D gene is TRBD1 (5 bases). Trimming left V 3 bases short and J 0 bases short, with 13 bases between. The length of the CDR3 is 16 residues. CDR1 is MNHEY and CDR2 is SVGEGT in the germline V gene. CDR3 sequence: CASSYLSPGSTDTQYF. The CDR3 coding sequence is TGTGCCAGCAGTTATCTTTCTCCAGGGAGCACAGATACGCAGTATTTT.

This clonotype turned up a few times. J is TRBJ1-1 and V is TRBV6-5; D might be TRBD1 (6 bases). CDR1 is MNHEY and CDR2 is SVGAGI in the germline V gene. V dropped 0 bases and J dropped 0 bases, with 11 bases sitting between them. This CDR3 has 16 residues. CDR3 region: CASSYSGQKMNTEAFF. The CDR3 region has the DNA TGTGCCAGCAGTTACTCCGGACAGAAAATGAACACTGAAGCTTTCTTT.

This clonotype has a handful of counts. As DNA, the CDR3 is TGTGCCAGCACCGCTGAAGGAGCTACGCAGTATTTT. It codes for CASTAEGATQYF. This chain uses TRBV6-5 with TRBJ2-3; no firm D call. Deletions cut 7 bases from V and 8 bases from J, with 13 bases between. Looked up from germline, CDR1 is MNHEY and CDR2 is SVGAGI. This CDR3 comprises 12 residues.

The gene calls are TRBV11-2 and TRBJ2-7, with a possible D match to TRBD1 (5 bases). The CDR3 is made up of 11 amino acids. Per the germline V gene, CDR1 is SGHAT and CDR2 is FQNNGV. V was clipped by 2 bases and J by 8 bases, with 7 bases between them. Written as DNA, the CDR3 is TGTGCCAGCAGCTTATTGGGGCAGCAGTACTTC. Protein sequence: CASSLLGQQYF.

This clonotype was detected once. V is TRBV27 and J is TRBJ1-1; D gene ambiguous. Germline values: CDR1 MNHEY, CDR2 SMNVEV (reference sequence). CDR3 length: 11 amino acids. V gave up 6 bases and J gave up 4 bases, with 6 bases separating them. The CDR3 DNA sequence: TGTGCCAGCAGCCTCAGCACTGAAGCTTTCTTT. Protein sequence: CASSLSTEAFF.

This sequence joins TRBV7-2 and TRBJ2-4; D is unresolved. V was clipped by 5 bases and J by 9 bases, with 20 bases between them. The CDR3 is 15 amino acids. The germline gives CDR1 SGHTA, CDR2 FQGNSA. The CDR3 here is CASSPIPGPLAIQYF. In DNA form, the CDR3 reads TGTGCCAGCAGCCCCATCCCGGGCCCCCTCGCCATTCAGTACTTC.

This clonotype has ten or more counts. This chain links TRBV12-3 or TRBV12-4 with TRBJ2-7; D is possibly TRBD2 (5 bases). Trimming cost V 1 base and J 6 bases, with 7 bases left between them. The CDR3 has 12 amino acids. The CDR3 coding sequence is TGTGCCAGCAGTTTAGGGGGAGTCGAGCAGTACTTC. Translated, it gives CASSLGGVEQYF.

This clonotype has a handful of counts. The V gene is TRBV6-5, the J gene TRBJ2-5; no definite D call. CDR1 and CDR2 from the germline V gene are MNHEY and SVGAGI. The V end was cut by 8 bases, the J end by 5 bases, with 12 bases between. The CDR3 is made up of 12 amino acids. CDR3 nucleotides: TGTGCCAGCGGGATTTGGGGTGAGACCCAGTACTTC. Encoded protein: CASGIWGETQYF.

This clonotype was seen only a few times. V usage is TRBV11-2 and J usage is TRBJ2-7, with 13 bases matching TRBD2. The CDR3 has 15 amino acids. The V gene's germline CDR1 is SGHAT and CDR2 FQNNGV. V dropped 5 bases and J dropped 3; count of bases not matched to a gene: 4. The CDR3 DNA follows: TGTGCCAGCAGCAACGGACTAGCGGGGGACTACGAGCAGTACGTC. Encoded protein: CASSNGLAGDYEQYV.

This clonotype came up a few times. This chain links TRBV7-6 with TRBJ2-7, with D perhaps TRBD1 or TRBD2 (6 bases each). The CDR3 contains 14 residues. Germline V gives CDR1 SGHVS, CDR2 FNYEAQ. Trimming took 6 bases from V and 4 from J, leaving 16 bases between them. The CDR3 sequence is CASSRLIGGYEQYV. The CDR3 DNA reads TGTGCCAGCAGTCGACTCATAGGGGGGTACGAGCAGTACGTC.

This clonotype was counted once. The chain combines TRBV6-5 with TRBJ1-6; D is possibly TRBD1 (5 bases). CDR3 length: 14 residues. V was trimmed by 2 bases and J by 9 bases, leaving 11 bases between them. Germline lookup yields CDR1 MNHEY and CDR2 SVGAGI. CDR3 residues: CASSYGGGGSPLHF. The CDR3 DNA follows: TGTGCCAGCAGTTACGGCGGGGGGGGTTCACCCCTCCACTTT.

The rearrangement uses TRBV24-1 and TRBJ1-2; D is unresolved. The length of the CDR3 is 13 residues. The germline CDR1 and CDR2 sequences are KGHDR and SFDVKD. V lost 4 bases, J lost 8 bases, and 13 bases lay in between. The CDR3 region has the DNA TGTGCCACCAGTGACCCCGGCCAGGCGGGCTACACCTTC. Translating it yields CATSDPGQAGYTF.